A selection of T cell receptor beta chains follows, all from one sample in a study of T cell changes during pregnancy in multiple sclerosis. Here immunoSEQ multiplex PCR was the method, and the copy in TCRdb shows in-frame clones only, minus some. This sample has approximately 63,000 clones, with about nine tenths found just once. This material consisted of peripheral blood, taken after pregnancy. These receptors all come from a female donor in good health, enrolled as a control in a pregnancy study. The CDR3 runs from the conserved cysteine through the conserved F or W. The order of the fields is J gene, clone size, D gene, V gene, CDR3 DNA, CDR3 protein. The D gene is left open where the match is weak. A row's size may be missing; if present it is once, few, many or a size class.

TRBJ2-2	.	.	TRBV10-3	TGTGCCATCAGGGGACAAGGGAAGGCCGGGGAGCTGTTTTTT	CAIRGQGKAGELFF
TRBJ1-2	.	TRBD1	TRBV19	TGTGCCAGTAGACCCGGGACAGGGGATAACTATGGCTACACCTTC	CASRPGTGDNYGYTF
TRBJ1-4	.	TRBD1	TRBV4-3	TGCGCCAGCAGCCCGGGGCCGGGACAGGACAGTTATAATGAAAAACTGTTTTTT	CASSPGPGQDSYNEKLFF
TRBJ1-2	.	TRBD1	TRBV6-6	TGTGCCAGCAGTGACTGGACAGGGAACTATGGCTACACCTTC	CASSDWTGNYGYTF
TRBJ1-3	.	.	TRBV4-1	TGCGCCAGCCGATCTAACTCTGGAAACACCATATATTTT	CASRSNSGNTIYF
TRBJ1-1	few	.	TRBV4-3	TGCGCCAGCAGCCAAGGGTCTCAGGGAGGTACTGAAGCTTTCTTT	CASSQGSQGGTEAFF
TRBJ1-1	.	.	TRBV5-1	TGCGCCAGCAGCTTGGCAGGGATTTCTGAAGCTTTCTTT	CASSLAGISEAFF
TRBJ1-1	.	.	TRBV5-6	TGTGCCAGCAGCTTGGGATCCTGGGCCGGCAACACTGAAGCTTTCTTT	CASSLGSWAGNTEAFF
TRBJ1-5	.	.	TRBV10-1	TGCGCCAGCAGTGAGACCCGGGCCGGGGGCAATCAGCCCCAGCATTTT	CASSETRAGGNQPQHF
TRBJ1-2	.	.	TRBV7-2	TGTGCCAGCAGCTTCCGGGGGGTAGGGGCCTTTTATGGCTACACCTTC	CASSFRGVGAFYGYTF
TRBJ2-7	.	.	TRBV20-1	TGCAGTGCAACCAGGGGCAGGGAGCAGTACTTC	CSATRGREQYF
TRBJ2-1	once	.	TRBV12-5	TGTGCTAGTGGTCCCCTGATTCGGGGAGGAAATGAGCAGTTCTTC	CASGPLIRGGNEQFF
TRBJ2-1	.	TRBD2	TRBV5-8	TGTGCCAGCAGCTTGAGAGGCGGGGGGTCCTACAATGAGCAGTTCTTC	CASSLRGGGSYNEQFF
TRBJ2-3	.	TRBD2	TRBV5-1	TGCGCCAGCAGCTTGGCGCTAGCGGGGGGGCCTCAGGATACGCAGTATTTT	CASSLALAGGPQDTQYF
TRBJ2-1	.	TRBD2	TRBV19	TGTGCCAGTAGTATCCCTAGCGGGGGGAAGACCTACAATGAGCAGTTCTTC	CASSIPSGGKTYNEQFF
TRBJ2-1	.	TRBD2	TRBV9	TGTGCCAGCAGCCCGGGGACTAGTTTCAATGAGCAGTTCTTC	CASSPGTSFNEQFF
TRBJ2-1	few	.	TRBV5-4	TGTGCCAGCAGCCCGGGGGAGAACGATGAGCAGTTCTTC	CASSPGENDEQFF
TRBJ2-7	.	.	TRBV30	TGTGCCTGGAGTGTGGGCGTTGACTACGAGCAGTACTTC	CAWSVGVDYEQYF
TRBJ2-7	.	.	TRBV7-2	TGTGCCAGCAGATTACGGGTCTTCCCACTCTCCTACGAGCAGTACTTC	CASRLRVFPLSYEQYF
TRBJ1-2	.	.	TRBV4-3	TGCGCCAGCAGCCAAGATCTCGGGGTCCACTATGGCTACACCTTC	CASSQDLGVHYGYTF
TRBJ2-7	.	TRBD1	TRBV19	TGTGCCAGTAGGACCGGGACAGGCCCCTACGAGCAGTACTTC	CASRTGTGPYEQYF
TRBJ1-5	.	TRBD1	TRBV7-8	TGTGCCAGCAGCTCATCCCGGGACAGGGTTAGCAATCAGCCCCAGCATTTT	CASSSSRDRVSNQPQHF
TRBJ1-1	.	.	TRBV30	TGTGCCTGGAGTGAGGAGACTGAAGCTTTCTTT	CAWSEETEAFF
TRBJ1-2	.	.	TRBV27	TGTGCCAGCAGTCCTGCTCAGGGAGGTGGCTACACCTTC	CASSPAQGGGYTF
TRBJ1-2	once	.	TRBV5-1	TGCGCCAGCAGCTTGTCGACAGTTCTCAATGGCTACACCTTC	CASSLSTVLNGYTF
TRBJ1-4	once	.	TRBV18	TGTGCCAGCTCACCGTTCAGGATCGAATTAGTAAATGAAAAACTGTTTTTT	CASSPFRIELVNEKLFF
TRBJ2-2	once	TRBD1	TRBV29-1	TGCAGCGTTGAAGAGGGTGGGACAGGGATCGGGGAGCTGTTTTTT	CSVEEGGTGIGELFF
TRBJ2-2	.	TRBD1	TRBV4-2	TGTGCCAGCAGCCAAGGGACAGGGAACACCGGGGAGCTGTTTTTT	CASSQGTGNTGELFF
TRBJ1-4	.	.	TRBV27	TGTGCCCGCCCGGGTGGGGGGAATGAAAAACTGTTTTTT	CARPGGGNEKLFF
TRBJ2-3	.	TRBD2	TRBV7-8	TGTGCCAGCAGCCCAACGACTAGCGGGGGGGGGTCAGATACGCAGTATTTT	CASSPTTSGGGSDTQYF
TRBJ1-4	.	.	TRBV5-5	TGTGCCAGCAGCGGCCGACAGGCCCCAACTAATGAAAAACTGTTTTTT	CASSGRQAPTNEKLFF
TRBJ1-2	.	.	TRBV7-3	TGTGCCAGCAGCTTAGGGGGGGCGGCAGACTATGGCTACACCTTC	CASSLGGAADYGYTF
TRBJ2-7	.	.	TRBV5-1	TGCGCCAGCAGCTTTGAAATTAGCGGTACCTACGAGCAGTACTTC	CASSFEISGTYEQYF
TRBJ2-3	.	.	TRBV6-5	TGTGCCAGCACTAACGCCGGGACTCTGAGTCGTACGCAGTATTTT	CASTNAGTLSRTQYF
TRBJ2-7	few	.	TRBV7-9	TGTGCCAGCAGCGGCGGGACGGCCGCGAGTGAGCAGTACTTC	CASSGGTAASEQYF
TRBJ1-6	.	.	TRBV10-3	TGTGCCATCAGTGAAACGGCCAGGGGAAATTCACCCCTCCACTTT	CAISETARGNSPLHF
TRBJ2-5	.	TRBD1	TRBV27	TGTGCCAGCAGTTCGTACAGGGGTAGAGAGACCCAGTACTTC	CASSSYRGRETQYF
TRBJ1-1	.	.	TRBV11-2	TGTGCCAGCAGCTTAGCGGAGGAGAACACTGAAGCTTTCTTT	CASSLAEENTEAFF
TRBJ2-2	.	TRBD2	TRBV2	TGTGCCAGCAGTGAGACGTCTAGCGGCCCCGGGGAGCTGTTTTTT	CASSETSSGPGELFF
TRBJ1-3	.	TRBD1	TRBV2	TGTGCCAGCGGGCCGGGACAGGGAGTTTATTCTGGAAACACCATATATTTT	CASGPGQGVYSGNTIYF
TRBJ1-6	.	.	TRBV14	TGTGCCAGCAGCCAAGTTGACAGTAATTCACCCCTCCACTTT	CASSQVDSNSPLHF
TRBJ2-7	.	TRBD1	TRBV5-1	TGCGCCAGCAGCTTGAGATGGGGACAGCAACCCTACGAGCAGTACTTC	CASSLRWGQQPYEQYF
TRBJ1-6	.	.	TRBV7-2	TGTGCCAGCAGCTTAGTGGGCTTTAGTAATTCACCCCTCCACTTT	CASSLVGFSNSPLHF
TRBJ1-5	.	.	TRBV7-2	TGTGCCAGCAGCTTAGACAGGAGCAATCAGCCCCAGCATTTT	CASSLDRSNQPQHF
TRBJ1-1	.	.	TRBV4-2	TGTGCCAGCAGCCCTCACCATTCCTTAGCGAACACTGAAGCTTTCTTT	CASSPHHSLANTEAFF